A selection of T cell receptor beta chains follows, all from one sample in a study of siplizumab effects on memory and regulatory T cells. TCRdb's table, derived via immunoSEQ multiplex PCR, lists solely in-frame clones and lacks some. The table lists about 64,000 clones, around 96% of them singletons. The sample comprised naive CD8+ T cells sorted from blood. These receptors were obtained from a human donor in good health. The CDR3 runs from the conserved cysteine through the conserved F or W. A D gene is named only where the DNA matches it firmly. For some rows the clone size is stated as once, few or many, or as a class when expanded; others skip it.

abundance: NA
j_gene: TRBJ1-1
v_gene: TRBV6-5
d_gene: TRBD1
CDR3aa: CASSYSTGVNTEAFF
CDR3nt: TGTGCCAGCAGTTACTCGACAGGGGTGAACACTGAAGCTTTCTTT

abundance: NA
j_gene: TRBJ2-5
v_gene: TRBV4-2
d_gene: NA
CDR3aa: CASSLGEETQYF
CDR3nt: TGTGCCAGCAGCCTGGGGGAAGAGACCCAGTACTTC

abundance: NA
j_gene: TRBJ1-2
v_gene: TRBV29-1
d_gene: NA
CDR3aa: CSVDEGYGYTF
CDR3nt: TGCAGCGTTGACGAAGGCTATGGCTACACCTTC

abundance: NA
j_gene: TRBJ1-1
v_gene: TRBV11-3
d_gene: NA
CDR3aa: CASSSGEEVEAFF
CDR3nt: TGTGCCAGCAGCTCCGGGGAGGAGGTGGAAGCTTTCTTT

abundance: NA
j_gene: TRBJ2-7
v_gene: TRBV13
d_gene: NA
CDR3aa: CASSTVSYEQYF
CDR3nt: TGTGCCAGCAGCACCGTCAGCTACGAGCAGTACTTC

abundance: NA
j_gene: TRBJ1-1
v_gene: TRBV7-3
d_gene: NA
CDR3aa: CASSPLYGENTEAFF
CDR3nt: TGTGCCAGCAGCCCTCTCTACGGGGAGAACACTGAAGCTTTCTTT

abundance: NA
j_gene: TRBJ2-1
v_gene: TRBV19
d_gene: NA
CDR3aa: CASSISRSSYNEQFF
CDR3nt: TGTGCCAGTAGTATTTCCAGGAGCTCCTACAATGAGCAGTTCTTC

abundance: NA
j_gene: TRBJ2-5
v_gene: TRBV28
d_gene: NA
CDR3aa: CASNHFEETQYF
CDR3nt: TGTGCCAGCAATCACTTTGAGGAGACCCAGTACTTC

abundance: NA
j_gene: TRBJ1-1
v_gene: TRBV2
d_gene: NA
CDR3aa: CASSAGQMNTEAFF
CDR3nt: TGTGCCAGCAGTGCAGGACAGATGAACACTGAAGCTTTCTTT

abundance: NA
j_gene: TRBJ2-1
v_gene: TRBV7-3
d_gene: NA
CDR3aa: CASSPWEGAYNEQFF
CDR3nt: TGTGCCAGCAGCCCATGGGAAGGGGCCTACAATGAGCAGTTCTTC

abundance: NA
j_gene: TRBJ2-1
v_gene: TRBV7-8
d_gene: NA
CDR3aa: CASSLALNEQFF
CDR3nt: TGTGCCAGCAGCTTAGCGCTTAATGAGCAGTTCTTC

abundance: NA
j_gene: TRBJ1-2
v_gene: TRBV27
d_gene: NA
CDR3aa: CASSFQGDYGYTF
CDR3nt: TGTGCCAGCAGTTTCCAGGGAGACTATGGCTACACCTTC

abundance: NA
j_gene: TRBJ1-6
v_gene: TRBV4-2
d_gene: NA
CDR3aa: CASSPLGASPLHF
CDR3nt: TGTGCCAGCAGCCCCCTAGGGGCATCACCCCTCCACTTT

abundance: NA
j_gene: TRBJ1-1
v_gene: TRBV10-3
d_gene: NA
CDR3aa: CAISELDSPEAFF
CDR3nt: TGTGCCATCAGTGAGTTGGACAGCCCCGAAGCTTTCTTT

abundance: NA
j_gene: TRBJ2-7
v_gene: TRBV27
d_gene: NA
CDR3aa: CASSQGNSYEQYF
CDR3nt: TGTGCCAGCTCCCAAGGGAATTCCTACGAGCAGTACTTC

abundance: NA
j_gene: TRBJ2-1
v_gene: TRBV4-3
d_gene: NA
CDR3aa: CASSRDRDFSYNEQFF
CDR3nt: TGCGCCAGCAGCCGTGACCGGGACTTTTCCTACAATGAGCAGTTCTTC

abundance: NA
j_gene: TRBJ1-5
v_gene: TRBV28
d_gene: NA
CDR3aa: CAGGGQINQPQHF
CDR3nt: TGTGCGGGAGGGGGGCAAATCAATCAGCCCCAGCATTTT

abundance: NA
j_gene: TRBJ1-1
v_gene: TRBV10-1
d_gene: TRBD1
CDR3aa: CASSESWTGGTEAFF
CDR3nt: TGCGCCAGCAGTGAGTCGTGGACAGGGGGCACTGAAGCTTTCTTT

abundance: NA
j_gene: TRBJ2-1
v_gene: TRBV4-2
d_gene: NA
CDR3aa: CASSPLEGGGNEQFF
CDR3nt: TGTGCCAGCAGCCCCTTGGAGGGGGGAGGAAATGAGCAGTTCTTC

abundance: once
j_gene: TRBJ1-1
v_gene: TRBV5-1
d_gene: NA
CDR3aa: CASSLGPEAFF
CDR3nt: TGCGCCAGCAGCTTGGGGCCCGAAGCTTTCTTT

abundance: NA
j_gene: TRBJ1-6
v_gene: TRBV7-9
d_gene: NA
CDR3aa: CASSLAVGHNSPLHF
CDR3nt: TGTGCCAGCAGCTTAGCGGTCGGCCATAATTCACCCCTCCACTTT

abundance: NA
j_gene: TRBJ2-2
v_gene: TRBV5-1
d_gene: NA
CDR3aa: CASSDEMGGNTGELFF
CDR3nt: TGCGCCAGCTCCGATGAGATGGGAGGTAACACCGGGGAGCTGTTTTTT

abundance: NA
j_gene: TRBJ2-3
v_gene: TRBV7-8
d_gene: NA
CDR3aa: CASSNRLADSTDTQYF
CDR3nt: TGTGCCAGCAGCAACCGGTTAGCGGACTCAACAGATACGCAGTATTTT

abundance: NA
j_gene: TRBJ2-5
v_gene: TRBV27
d_gene: NA
CDR3aa: CASSFGGETQYF
CDR3nt: TGTGCCAGCAGTTTTGGGGGAGAAACCCAGTACTTC

abundance: few
j_gene: TRBJ1-4
v_gene: TRBV5-4
d_gene: NA
CDR3aa: CASSFGEKLFF
CDR3nt: TGTGCCAGCAGCTTCGGTGAAAAACTGTTTTTT

abundance: NA
j_gene: TRBJ2-7
v_gene: TRBV6-5
d_gene: NA
CDR3aa: CASSPGFEQYF
CDR3nt: TGTGCCAGCAGTCCGGGGTTCGAGCAGTACTTC

abundance: NA
j_gene: TRBJ1-5
v_gene: TRBV4-3
d_gene: NA
CDR3aa: CASSQDASGWNQPQHF
CDR3nt: TGCGCCAGCAGCCAAGATGCCAGTGGTTGGAATCAGCCCCAGCATTTT

abundance: NA
j_gene: TRBJ2-5
v_gene: TRBV6-5
d_gene: TRBD2
CDR3aa: CASAKTSGGWETQYF
CDR3nt: TGTGCCAGCGCCAAGACTAGCGGGGGGTGGGAGACCCAGTACTTC

abundance: NA
j_gene: TRBJ1-2
v_gene: TRBV29-1
d_gene: NA
CDR3aa: CSALQGDYGYTF
CDR3nt: TGCAGCGCATTACAGGGAGACTATGGCTACACCTTC

abundance: few
j_gene: TRBJ1-1
v_gene: TRBV9
d_gene: NA
CDR3aa: CASSVDLGPASEAFF
CDR3nt: TGTGCCAGCAGCGTAGATCTGGGACCTGCTTCTGAAGCTTTCTTT

abundance: once
j_gene: TRBJ2-7
v_gene: TRBV19
d_gene: TRBD2
CDR3aa: CASSISAGGDEQYF
CDR3nt: TGTGCCAGTAGTATATCAGCCGGGGGGGACGAGCAGTACTTC

abundance: NA
j_gene: TRBJ2-2
v_gene: TRBV4-1
d_gene: NA
CDR3aa: CASSQGMGAGELFF
CDR3nt: TGCGCCAGCAGCCAAGGGATGGGGGCCGGGGAGCTGTTTTTT

abundance: NA
j_gene: TRBJ1-2
v_gene: TRBV9
d_gene: NA
CDR3aa: CASSVGGDADGYTF
CDR3nt: TGTGCCAGCAGCGTAGGGGGGGACGCGGATGGCTACACCTTC

abundance: once
j_gene: TRBJ1-1
v_gene: TRBV7-2
d_gene: NA
CDR3aa: CASSLGGVGTEAFF
CDR3nt: TGTGCCAGCAGCTTAGGGGGGGTCGGGACTGAAGCTTTCTTT

abundance: NA
j_gene: TRBJ2-1
v_gene: TRBV19
d_gene: NA
CDR3aa: CASSIFAGERDNEQFF
CDR3nt: TGTGCCAGTAGTATTTTCGCAGGGGAGAGGGACAATGAGCAGTTCTTC

abundance: NA
j_gene: TRBJ1-6
v_gene: TRBV27
d_gene: NA
CDR3aa: CASSDYNSPLHF
CDR3nt: TGTGCCAGCAGCGACTATAATTCACCCCTCCACTTT

abundance: NA
j_gene: TRBJ2-4
v_gene: TRBV4-1
d_gene: TRBD1
CDR3aa: CASSQEGQGAKNIQYF
CDR3nt: TGCGCCAGCAGCCAAGAGGGACAGGGGGCGAAGAACATTCAGTACTTC

abundance: NA
j_gene: TRBJ2-7
v_gene: TRBV11-3
d_gene: NA
CDR3aa: CASSLEGSEQYF
CDR3nt: TGTGCCAGCAGCTTAGAAGGGTCCGAGCAGTACTTC

abundance: NA
j_gene: TRBJ1-5
v_gene: TRBV4-1
d_gene: TRBD1
CDR3aa: CASSHTGTGDQPQHF
CDR3nt: TGCGCCAGCAGTCACACCGGGACAGGGGATCAGCCCCAGCATTTT

abundance: once
j_gene: TRBJ2-7
v_gene: TRBV4-2
d_gene: NA
CDR3aa: CASSQESSGSYEQYF
CDR3nt: TGTGCCAGCAGCCAAGAATCGAGCGGCTCCTACGAGCAGTACTTC

abundance: NA
j_gene: TRBJ2-5
v_gene: TRBV9
d_gene: TRBD2
CDR3aa: CASSVSGGYQETQYF
CDR3nt: TGTGCCAGCAGCGTTAGCGGGGGGTACCAAGAGACCCAGTACTTC

abundance: NA
j_gene: TRBJ2-7
v_gene: TRBV5-6
d_gene: TRBD1
CDR3aa: CASEGTVPYEQYF
CDR3nt: TGTGCCAGCGAGGGGACAGTACCCTACGAGCAGTACTTC

abundance: NA
j_gene: TRBJ2-5
v_gene: TRBV4-1
d_gene: NA
CDR3aa: CASSQDLGEETQYF
CDR3nt: TGCGCCAGCAGCCAAGATCTGGGGGAAGAGACCCAGTACTTC

abundance: NA
j_gene: TRBJ2-7
v_gene: TRBV4-2
d_gene: NA
CDR3aa: CASSQGNEQYF
CDR3nt: TGTGCCAGCAGCCAGGGGAACGAGCAGTACTTC

abundance: NA
j_gene: TRBJ2-3
v_gene: TRBV4-1
d_gene: TRBD2
CDR3aa: CASSQESSGGVTDTQYF
CDR3nt: TGCGCCAGCAGCCAAGAATCTAGCGGGGGGGTAACAGATACGCAGTATTTT

abundance: NA
j_gene: TRBJ2-2
v_gene: TRBV2
d_gene: TRBD2
CDR3aa: CASSEMPSGGTNTGELFF
CDR3nt: TGTGCCAGCAGTGAAATGCCTAGCGGGGGGACTAACACCGGGGAGCTGTTTTTT

abundance: NA
j_gene: TRBJ2-2
v_gene: TRBV29-1
d_gene: NA
CDR3aa: CSVLGGRAGELFF
CDR3nt: TGCAGCGTTTTGGGGGGCCGGGCCGGGGAGCTGTTTTTT

abundance: NA
j_gene: TRBJ2-7
v_gene: TRBV18
d_gene: NA
CDR3aa: CASSPPVGVQTYEQYF
CDR3nt: TGTGCCAGCTCACCCCCCGTAGGGGTGCAAACCTACGAGCAGTACTTC

abundance: NA
j_gene: TRBJ1-1
v_gene: TRBV7-6
d_gene: TRBD1
CDR3aa: CASSFHPTGPGNTEAFF
CDR3nt: TGTGCCAGCAGCTTCCACCCGACAGGGCCGGGCAACACTGAAGCTTTCTTT

abundance: NA
j_gene: TRBJ1-2
v_gene: TRBV7-8
d_gene: NA
CDR3aa: CASSLEGNSYYGYTF
CDR3nt: TGTGCCAGCAGCTTAGAGGGGAACAGTTACTATGGCTACACCTTC

abundance: NA
j_gene: TRBJ2-7
v_gene: TRBV7-6
d_gene: NA
CDR3aa: CASSSNPTVNTYEQYF
CDR3nt: TGTGCCAGCAGCTCAAACCCGACAGTCAATACTTACGAGCAGTACTTC

abundance: once
j_gene: TRBJ2-3
v_gene: TRBV4-2
d_gene: NA
CDR3aa: CASSQEDGSRTDTQYF
CDR3nt: TGTGCCAGCAGCCAAGAGGACGGGAGCCGCACAGATACGCAGTATTTT

abundance: NA
j_gene: TRBJ1-2
v_gene: TRBV2
d_gene: NA
CDR3aa: CASSAETGYTF
CDR3nt: TGTGCCAGCAGTGCGGAGACTGGCTACACCTTC

abundance: NA
j_gene: TRBJ2-1
v_gene: TRBV30
d_gene: NA
CDR3aa: CAWSVWDNEQFF
CDR3nt: TGTGCCTGGAGTGTCTGGGACAATGAGCAGTTCTTC

abundance: NA
j_gene: TRBJ2-2
v_gene: TRBV29-1
d_gene: NA
CDR3aa: CSVPSSNTGELFF
CDR3nt: TGCAGCGTCCCTAGCTCGAACACCGGGGAGCTGTTTTTT